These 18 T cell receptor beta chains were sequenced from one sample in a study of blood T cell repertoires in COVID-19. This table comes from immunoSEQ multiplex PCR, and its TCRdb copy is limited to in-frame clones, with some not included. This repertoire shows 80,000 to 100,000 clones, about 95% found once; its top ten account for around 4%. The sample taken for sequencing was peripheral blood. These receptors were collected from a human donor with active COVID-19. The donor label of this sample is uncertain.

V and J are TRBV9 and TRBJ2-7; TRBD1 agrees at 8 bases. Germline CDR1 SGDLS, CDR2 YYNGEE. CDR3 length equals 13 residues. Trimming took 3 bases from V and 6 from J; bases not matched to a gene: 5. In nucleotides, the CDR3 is TGTGCCAGCAGCGCGGACAGGGCCTCCGAGCAGTACTTC. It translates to CASSADRASEQYF.

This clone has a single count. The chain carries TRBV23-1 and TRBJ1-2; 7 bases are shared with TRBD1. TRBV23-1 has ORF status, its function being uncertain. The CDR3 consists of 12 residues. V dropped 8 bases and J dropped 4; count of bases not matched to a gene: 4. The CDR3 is CASLDRVYGYTF. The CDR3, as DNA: TGCGCCAGCCTCGACAGGGTCTATGGCTACACCTTC.

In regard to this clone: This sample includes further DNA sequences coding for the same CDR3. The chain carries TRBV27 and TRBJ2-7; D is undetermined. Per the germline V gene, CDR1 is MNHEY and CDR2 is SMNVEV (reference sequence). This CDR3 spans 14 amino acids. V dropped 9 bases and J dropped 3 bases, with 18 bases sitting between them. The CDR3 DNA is TGTGCCAGTAGCACCCTAGGCTCGCTCTACGAGCAGTACTTC. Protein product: CASSTLGSLYEQYF.

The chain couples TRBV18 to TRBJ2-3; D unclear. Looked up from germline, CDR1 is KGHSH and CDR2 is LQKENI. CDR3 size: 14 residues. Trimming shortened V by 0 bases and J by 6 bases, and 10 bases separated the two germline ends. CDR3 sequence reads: CASSPPANWDTQYF. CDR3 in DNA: TGTGCCAGCTCACCACCTGCTAACTGGGATACGCAGTATTTT.

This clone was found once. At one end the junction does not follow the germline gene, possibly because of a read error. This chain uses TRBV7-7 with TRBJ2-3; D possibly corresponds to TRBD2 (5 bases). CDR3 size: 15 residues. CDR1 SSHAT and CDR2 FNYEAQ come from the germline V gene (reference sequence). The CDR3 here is CASSLGEGRTDTQYF. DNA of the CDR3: TGTGCTAGCAGCTTAGGTGAGGGCCGCACAGATACGCAGTATTTT.

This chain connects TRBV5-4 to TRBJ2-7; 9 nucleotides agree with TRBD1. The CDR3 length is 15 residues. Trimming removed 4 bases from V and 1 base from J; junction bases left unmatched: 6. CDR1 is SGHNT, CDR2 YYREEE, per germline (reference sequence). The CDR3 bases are TGTGCCAGCAGCCGACAGGGGGTCGATTCCTACGAGCAGTACTTC. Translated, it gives CASSRQGVDSYEQYF.

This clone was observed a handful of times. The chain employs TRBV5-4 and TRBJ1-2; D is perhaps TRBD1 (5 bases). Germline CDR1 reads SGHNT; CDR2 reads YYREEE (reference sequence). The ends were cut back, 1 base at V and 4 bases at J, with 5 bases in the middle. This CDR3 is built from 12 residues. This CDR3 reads CASSLRGYGYTF. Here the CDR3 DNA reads TGTGCCAGCAGCTTGAGGGGCTATGGCTACACCTTC.

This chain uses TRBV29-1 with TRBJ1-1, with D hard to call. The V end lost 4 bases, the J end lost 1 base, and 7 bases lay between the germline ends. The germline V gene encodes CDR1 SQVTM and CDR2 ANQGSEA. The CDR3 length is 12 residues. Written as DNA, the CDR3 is TGCAGCGTTGTGGGCCGGAACACTGAAGCTTTCTTT. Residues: CSVVGRNTEAFF.

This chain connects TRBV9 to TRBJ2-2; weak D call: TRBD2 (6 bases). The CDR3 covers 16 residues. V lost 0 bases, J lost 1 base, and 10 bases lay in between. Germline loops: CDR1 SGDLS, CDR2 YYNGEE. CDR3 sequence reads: CASSVELAKNTGELFF. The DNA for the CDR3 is TGTGCCAGCAGCGTAGAACTAGCAAAGAACACCGGGGAGCTGTTTTTT.

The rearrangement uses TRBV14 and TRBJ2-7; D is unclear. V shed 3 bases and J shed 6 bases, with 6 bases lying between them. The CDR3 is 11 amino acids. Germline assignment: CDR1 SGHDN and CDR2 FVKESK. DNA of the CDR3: TGTGCCAGCAGCCAGATCAGCGAGCAGTACTTC. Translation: CASSQISEQYF. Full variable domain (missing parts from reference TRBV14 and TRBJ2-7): EAGVTQFPSHSVIEKGQTVTLRCDPISGHDNLYWYRRVMGKEIKFLLHFVKESKQDESGMPNNRFLAERTGGTYSTLKVQPAELEDSGVYFCASSQISEQYFGPGTRLTVT.

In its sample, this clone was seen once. The CDR3 DNA is TGTGCCAGTACCCCGAAGGCAGGGGGTGATCAGCCCCAGCATTTT. This gives the protein CASTPKAGGDQPQHF. This sequence joins TRBV19 and TRBJ1-5, with 7 bases identical to TRBD1. This CDR3 comprises 15 residues. Germline V CDR1 and CDR2: LNHDA, SQIVND (reference sequence). V dropped 7 bases and J dropped 5; count of bases not matched to a gene: 11.

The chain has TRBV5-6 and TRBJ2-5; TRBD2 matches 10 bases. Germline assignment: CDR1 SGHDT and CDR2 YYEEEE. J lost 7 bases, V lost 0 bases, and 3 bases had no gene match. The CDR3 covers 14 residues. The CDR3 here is CASSLAASGGTQYF. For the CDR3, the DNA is TGTGCCAGCAGCTTGGCAGCTAGCGGGGGGACCCAGTACTTC.

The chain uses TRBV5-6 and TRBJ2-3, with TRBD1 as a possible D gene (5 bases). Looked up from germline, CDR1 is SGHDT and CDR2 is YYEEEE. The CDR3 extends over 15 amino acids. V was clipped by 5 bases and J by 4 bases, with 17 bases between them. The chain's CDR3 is CASSPGFKVADTQYF. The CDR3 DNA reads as TGTGCCAGCAGTCCAGGGTTTAAGGTCGCAGATACGCAGTATTTT.

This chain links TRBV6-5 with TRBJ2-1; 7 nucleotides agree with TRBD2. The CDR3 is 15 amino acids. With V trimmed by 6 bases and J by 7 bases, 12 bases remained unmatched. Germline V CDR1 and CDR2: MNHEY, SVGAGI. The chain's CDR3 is CASRPTLGLVNEQFF. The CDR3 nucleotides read TGTGCCAGCAGACCAACCCTCGGACTAGTTAATGAGCAGTTCTTC.

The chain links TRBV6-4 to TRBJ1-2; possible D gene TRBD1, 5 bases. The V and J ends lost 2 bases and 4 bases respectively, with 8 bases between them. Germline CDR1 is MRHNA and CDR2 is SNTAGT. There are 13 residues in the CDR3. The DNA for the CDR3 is TGTGCCAGCAGTGACGACCAGGGCTATGGCTACACCTTC. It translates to CASSDDQGYGYTF.

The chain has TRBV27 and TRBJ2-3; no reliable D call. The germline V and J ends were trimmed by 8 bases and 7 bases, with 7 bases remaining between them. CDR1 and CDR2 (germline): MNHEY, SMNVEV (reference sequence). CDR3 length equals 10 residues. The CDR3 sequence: CASGGNTQYF. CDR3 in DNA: TGTGCCAGCGGCGGAAATACGCAGTATTTT.

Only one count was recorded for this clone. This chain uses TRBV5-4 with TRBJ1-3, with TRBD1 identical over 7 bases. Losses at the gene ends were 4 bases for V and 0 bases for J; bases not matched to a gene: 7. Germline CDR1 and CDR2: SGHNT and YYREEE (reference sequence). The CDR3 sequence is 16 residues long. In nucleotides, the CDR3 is TGTGCCAGCAGCGTGGGACAGCACCCCTCTGGAAACACCATATATTTT. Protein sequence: CASSVGQHPSGNTIYF.

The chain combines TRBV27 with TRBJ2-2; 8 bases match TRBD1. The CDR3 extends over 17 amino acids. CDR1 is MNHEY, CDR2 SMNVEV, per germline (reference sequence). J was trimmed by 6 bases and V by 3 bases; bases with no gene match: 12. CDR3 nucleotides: TGTGCCAGCAGTTTCCCAGGACAGGGTCCTTTGGCCGGGGAGCTGTTTTTT. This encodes CASSFPGQGPLAGELFF.